This is a list of T cell receptor beta chains from one sample in a study of shared clonotypes between healthy human individuals. The repertoire was sequenced with immunoSEQ multiplex PCR; TCRdb's copy has only in-frame clones and lacks some. Among approximately 2.5 million clones listed, under 95% were seen once. The sample comprised naive CD4+ T cells from PBMCs. These receptors were taken from a man in his late teens or twenties in good health. Some clones in this sample may be carry-over from other donors' samples. Each CDR3 is given with its conserved first and last residue. Fields, in order: V gene, clone size, J gene, D gene, CDR3 DNA, CDR3 protein. D genes are given only for firm matches. Size is omitted from some rows. Given values are once, few, many or a class for expanded clones.

V: TRBV30; size: -; J: TRBJ2-7; D: TRBD1; DNA: TGTGCCTGGAGATATTGGACAGGGACCTCCTACGAGCAGTACTTC; CDR3: CAWRYWTGTSYEQYF
V: TRBV28; size: -; J: TRBJ2-6; D: -; DNA: TGTGCCAGCAGCAACGGACCTCGACCAGGATCTGGGGCCAACGTCCTGACTTTC; CDR3: CASSNGPRPGSGANVLTF
V: TRBV6-1; size: once; J: TRBJ2-7; D: -; DNA: TGTGCCAGCAGCCGGGCGGCTAGCGAGTCCTACGAGCAGTACTTC; CDR3: CASSRAASESYEQYF
V: TRBV12-5; size: -; J: TRBJ2-1; D: TRBD1; DNA: TGTGCTAGTGGCAGCACAGGGGGTGCCTACAATGAGCAGTTCTTC; CDR3: CASGSTGGAYNEQFF
V: TRBV6-5; size: -; J: TRBJ2-7; D: TRBD1; DNA: TGTGCCAGCAGTTGGGACAGGGGTCGGGGCGAGCAGTACTTC; CDR3: CASSWDRGRGEQYF
V: TRBV28; size: -; J: TRBJ1-1; D: TRBD1; DNA: TGTGCCAGCCCCCCGGGACAGGGTAAAGCGAACACTGAAGCTTTCTTT; CDR3: CASPPGQGKANTEAFF
V: TRBV18; size: -; J: TRBJ2-3; D: -; DNA: TGTGCCAGCTCAAGGGGTCGAGGCACAGATACGCAGTATTTT; CDR3: CASSRGRGTDTQYF
V: TRBV28; size: -; J: TRBJ1-5; D: -; DNA: TGTGCCAGCAGTTTGGGGCCGGGGGGCGGTCAGCCCCAGCATTTT; CDR3: CASSLGPGGGQPQHF
V: TRBV28; size: -; J: TRBJ2-3; D: -; DNA: TGTGCCAGCAGTTTTGTTCAACGGGGGACGCAGTATTTT; CDR3: CASSFVQRGTQYF
V: TRBV28; size: -; J: TRBJ2-7; D: -; DNA: TGTGCCAGCAGTCTACCCGCGGCCAACGAGCAGTACTTC; CDR3: CASSLPAANEQYF
V: TRBV7-3; size: -; J: TRBJ2-4; D: -; DNA: TGTGCCAGCAGCCCTCCCGGGATGAACATTCAGTACTTC; CDR3: CASSPPGMNIQYF
V: TRBV11-1; size: -; J: TRBJ1-5; D: -; DNA: TGTGCCAGCAGCTCCCGGGACAGCAATCAGCCCCAGCATTTT; CDR3: CASSSRDSNQPQHF
V: TRBV5-4; size: -; J: TRBJ2-7; D: TRBD2; DNA: TGTGCCAGCAGCATGATGCTAGCGGGAGTGATCTCCTCGTACGAGCAGTACTTC; CDR3: CASSMMLAGVISSYEQYF
V: TRBV6-5; size: -; J: TRBJ2-1; D: TRBD2; DNA: TGTGCCAGCAGTTACTCTAGCGGGAGGTTTAGTAATGAGCAGTTCTTC; CDR3: CASSYSSGRFSNEQFF
V: TRBV9; size: -; J: TRBJ2-3; D: TRBD1; DNA: TGTGCCAGCAGCGAGACAGGGGCCAGCACAGATACGCAGTATTTT; CDR3: CASSETGASTDTQYF
V: TRBV11-2; size: -; J: TRBJ2-1; D: TRBD1; DNA: TGTGCCAGCAGCTTAGGCAGGGGGCTTTTGAATGAGCAGTTCTTC; CDR3: CASSLGRGLLNEQFF
V: TRBV5-4; size: -; J: TRBJ1-4; D: -; DNA: TGTGCCAGCAGCTTGACGGACGGCACTAATGAAAAACTGTTTTTT; CDR3: CASSLTDGTNEKLFF
V: TRBV5-1; size: -; J: TRBJ2-6; D: -; DNA: TGCGCCAGCAGCTTGGGGGAGCACTCTGGGGCCAACGTCCTGACTTTC; CDR3: CASSLGEHSGANVLTF
V: TRBV11-3; size: -; J: TRBJ1-6; D: -; DNA: TGTGCCAGCAGCTTATTGGGGCAGGACGGGAACTATAATTCACCCCTCCACTTT; CDR3: CASSLLGQDGNYNSPLHF
V: TRBV7-3; size: -; J: TRBJ2-1; D: TRBD2; DNA: TGTGCCAGCAGCCGAGCCGGGACTAGCGGGGTGGGGACCTACTACAATGAGCAGTTCTTC; CDR3: CASSRAGTSGVGTYYNEQFF
V: TRBV4-1; size: once; J: TRBJ1-2; D: TRBD1; DNA: TGCGCCAGCAGCCAAGATCGCCCGGGACAGCAAGGATATGGCTACACCTTC; CDR3: CASSQDRPGQQGYGYTF
V: TRBV19; size: -; J: TRBJ2-1; D: TRBD2; DNA: TGTGCCACAACGGGACTAGCGGGCAGAATCGATGAGCAGTTCTTC; CDR3: CATTGLAGRIDEQFF
V: TRBV9; size: -; J: TRBJ2-7; D: TRBD2; DNA: TGTGCCAGCAGCGTAGGACTAGCGGGAGGTCTTTCCTACGAGCAGTACTTC; CDR3: CASSVGLAGGLSYEQYF
V: TRBV5-8; size: -; J: TRBJ2-7; D: -; DNA: TGTGCCAGCATCCTAGCCTACGAGCAGTACTTC; CDR3: CASILAYEQYF
V: TRBV4-2; size: -; J: TRBJ2-2; D: TRBD2; DNA: TGTGCCAGCAGCCTCCAACCGGGACTAGCGGGCACCCCGAGGACCGGGGAGCTGTTTTTT; CDR3: CASSLQPGLAGTPRTGELFF
V: TRBV5-4; size: -; J: TRBJ2-7; D: -; DNA: TGTGCCAGCAGCTTGAACAATTACTACGAGCAGTACTTC; CDR3: CASSLNNYYEQYF